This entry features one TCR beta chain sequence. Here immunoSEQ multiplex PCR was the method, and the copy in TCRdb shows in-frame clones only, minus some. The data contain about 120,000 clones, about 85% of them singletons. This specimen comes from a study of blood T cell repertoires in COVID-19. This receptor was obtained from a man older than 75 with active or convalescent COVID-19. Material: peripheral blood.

Here the CDR3 reads CASSYSGQGNYGYTF. The DNA for the CDR3 is TGTGCCAGCAGTTACTCGGGACAGGGGAACTATGGCTACACCTTC. This chain joins TRBV6-5 and TRBJ1-2; 10 bases are a match to TRBD1. The CDR3 contains 15 residues. Per germline, CDR1 MNHEY and CDR2 SVGAGI. Trimming at V came to 0 bases and at J to 2 bases, leaving 0 bases not matched to a gene.